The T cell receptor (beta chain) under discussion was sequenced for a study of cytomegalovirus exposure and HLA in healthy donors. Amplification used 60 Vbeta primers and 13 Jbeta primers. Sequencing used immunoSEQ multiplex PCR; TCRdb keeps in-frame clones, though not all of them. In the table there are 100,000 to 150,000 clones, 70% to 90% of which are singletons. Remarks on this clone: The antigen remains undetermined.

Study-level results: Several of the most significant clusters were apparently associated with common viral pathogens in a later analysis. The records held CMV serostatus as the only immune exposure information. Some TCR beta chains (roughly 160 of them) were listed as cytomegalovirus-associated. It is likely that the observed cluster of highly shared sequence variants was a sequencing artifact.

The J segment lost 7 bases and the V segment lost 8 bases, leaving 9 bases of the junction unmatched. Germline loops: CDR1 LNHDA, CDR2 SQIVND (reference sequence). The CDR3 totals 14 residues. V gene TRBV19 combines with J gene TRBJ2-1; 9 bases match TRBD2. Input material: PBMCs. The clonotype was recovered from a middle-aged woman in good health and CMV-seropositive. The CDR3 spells CASSRTSALNEQFF. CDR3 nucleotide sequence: TGTGCCAGTTCCCGGACTAGCGCACTAAATGAGCAGTTCTTC.